These T cell receptor beta chains were read from a single sample in a study of blood T cell repertoires in COVID-19. Assay used: immunoSEQ multiplex PCR; TCRdb lists only in-frame clones, some missing. The sample has roughly 150,000 clones; 75% to 90% are singletons. Sequencing input: PBMCs or T cells enriched from blood (not recorded which). These receptors were obtained from a woman aged 60-75 years who had recovered from COVID-19. Both conserved end residues are part of each CDR3. The D gene is left open where the match is weak. Clone size is stated in some rows and not others, as once, few, many or a class when expanded.

abundance	d_gene	j_gene	v_gene	CDR3aa	CDR3nt
.	TRBD2	TRBJ2-2	TRBV9	CASSPGLAGELFF	TGTGCCAGCAGCCCGGGACTAGCCGGGGAGCTGTTTTTT
once	.	TRBJ1-2	TRBV9	CASSVVTDGYTF	TGTGCCAGCAGCGTAGTGACAGATGGCTACACCTTC
.	TRBD1	TRBJ1-5	TRBV15	CATRRQGGDSNQPQHF	TGTGCCACCAGACGACAGGGGGGCGATAGCAATCAGCCCCAGCATTTT
once	.	TRBJ1-4	TRBV30	CAWSRGVGEKLFF	TGTGCCTGGAGCAGGGGAGTTGGGGAAAAACTGTTTTTT
.	.	TRBJ1-3	TRBV30	CAWETTGNTIYF	TGTGCCTGGGAAACAACTGGAAACACCATATATTTT
.	TRBD2	TRBJ2-1	TRBV19	CASAGLAGDEQFF	TGTGCCAGCGCTGGACTAGCGGGAGATGAGCAGTTCTTC
.	TRBD1	TRBJ1-5	TRBV2	CASTETGGPSNQPQHF	TGTGCCAGCACCGAGACAGGGGGCCCCTCGAATCAGCCCCAGCATTTT
.	TRBD2	TRBJ2-3	TRBV7-2	CASWGGFGTDTQYF	TGTGCCAGCTGGGGGGGATTCGGCACAGATACGCAGTATTTT
.	TRBD1	TRBJ1-2	TRBV6-5	CASSSLDRGRGYGYTF	TGTGCCAGCAGTTCCTTGGACAGGGGGCGAGGATATGGCTACACCTTC
few	.	TRBJ1-2	TRBV27	CASSLFSGSPYGYTF	TGTGCCAGCAGTCTGTTTTCCGGGAGTCCCTATGGCTACACCTTC
.	TRBD2	TRBJ2-7	TRBV2	CASSELIAGGGEQYF	TGTGCCAGCAGTGAATTAATAGCGGGGGGTGGCGAGCAGTACTTC
.	.	TRBJ1-5	TRBV7-8	CASSHREGFGNQPQHF	TGTGCCAGCAGCCATAGGGAGGGTTTTGGCAATCAGCCCCAGCATTTT
.	TRBD2	TRBJ2-5	TRBV7-2	CASSFGAGEETQYF	TGTGCCAGCAGCTTTGGGGCGGGGGAAGAGACCCAGTACTTC
.	TRBD1	TRBJ1-6	TRBV12-5	CASGPQGSNSPLHF	TGTGCTAGTGGCCCACAGGGGAGTAATTCACCCCTCCACTTT
few	TRBD1	TRBJ2-1	TRBV19	CASSIQGADYNEQFF	TGTGCCAGTAGTATACAGGGGGCGGATTACAATGAGCAGTTCTTC
.	TRBD2	TRBJ2-2	TRBV5-1	CASSLISLGGGSGELFF	TGCGCCAGCAGCTTGATTTCCCTCGGCGGGGGTTCCGGGGAGCTGTTTTTT
few	.	TRBJ2-3	TRBV5-1	CASSLRNIPGAETDTQYF	TGCGCCAGCAGCTTAAGGAACATCCCAGGGGCCGAGACAGATACGCAGTATTTT
.	TRBD1	TRBJ2-7	TRBV9	CASSKRTGGGEQYF	TGTGCCAGCAGCAAACGGACAGGGGGCGGCGAGCAGTACTTC
few	.	TRBJ2-1	TRBV11-2	CASSLVSVEQFF	TGTGCCAGCAGCTTAGTTAGTGTTGAGCAGTTCTTC
.	TRBD1	TRBJ2-7	TRBV30	CAWSPPPGTGSYEQYF	TGTGCCTGGAGTCCCCCCCCCGGGACAGGGTCCTACGAGCAGTACTTC
.	TRBD1	TRBJ1-2	TRBV3-1/TRBV3-2	CASSQDGDRVEPSTF	TGTGCCAGCAGCCAAGATGGTGACAGGGTGGAGCCAAGCACCTTC
.	.	TRBJ2-7	TRBV5-6	CASTGTLGLEQYF	TGTGCATCCACAGGGACCCTGGGGCTGGAGCAGTACTTC
.	.	TRBJ2-5	TRBV15	CATSREGNLRRVKGETQYF	TGTGCCACCAGCAGAGAGGGGAACCTGAGACGGGTGAAGGGGGAGACCCAGTACTTC
.	.	TRBJ1-2	TRBV21-1	CASTDENYGYTF	TGTGCCAGCACCGATGAGAACTATGGCTACACCTTC
.	.	TRBJ2-3	TRBV28	CATRGGASFTQYF	TGTGCCACCCGCGGGGGCGCCTCGTTTACGCAGTATTTT
.	TRBD2	TRBJ2-5	TRBV3-1/TRBV3-2	CASSSWTSSIQTQYF	TGTGCCAGCAGCTCCTGGACTAGTAGTATACAGACCCAGTACTTC
.	.	TRBJ1-5	TRBV21-1	CASSWRTRTGICSNQPQHF	TGTGCCAGCAGCTGGCGAACTAGGACAGGGATCTGTAGCAATCAGCCCCAGCATTTT
.	.	TRBJ1-5	TRBV13	CASSFQSQPQHF	TGTGCCAGCAGCTTCCAGTCTCAGCCCCAGCATTTT
.	TRBD1	TRBJ1-4	TRBV5-1	CASSCTLGTGSKFVQKTNEKLFF	TGCGCCAGCAGCTGCACCCTCGGGACAGGGAGCAAGTTCGTCCAAAAAACTAATGAAAAACTGTTTTTT
.	TRBD2	TRBJ2-7	TRBV7-3	CASSPAGGGSEQYF	TGTGCCAGCAGCCCAGCGGGGGGAGGATCCGAGCAGTACTTC
.	.	TRBJ1-5	TRBV6-5	CASSNSENQPQHF	TGTGCCAGCAGTAACAGTGAGAATCAGCCCCAGCATTTT
.	.	TRBJ1-6	TRBV5-6	CASSLAFGDSPLHF	TGTGCCAGCAGCTTGGCCTTCGGGGATTCACCCCTCCACTTT
.	TRBD1	TRBJ1-1	TRBV5-1	CASRTGQGAWDTEAFF	TGCGCCAGCAGAACCGGACAGGGGGCATGGGACACTGAAGCTTTCTTT
few	.	TRBJ2-2	TRBV6-5	CASSYGHRTGELFF	TGTGCCAGCAGTTACGGGCATCGCACCGGGGAGCTGTTTTTT
once	TRBD1	TRBJ1-1	TRBV7-9	CASSFDRGRGSTEAFF	TGTGCCAGCAGCTTTGACAGGGGGCGTGGGAGCACTGAAGCTTTCTTT
.	.	TRBJ1-1	TRBV12-1	CASSFLRNTEAFF	TGTGCCAGCAGCTTTCTACGGAACACTGAAGCTTTCTTT
.	TRBD1	TRBJ2-7	TRBV14	CATKTGLSYEQYF	TGTGCCACCAAGACAGGGCTCTCCTACGAGCAGTACTTC
.	.	TRBJ2-3	TRBV6-4	CASSAQPGRSDTQYF	TGTGCCAGCAGTGCCCAGCCTGGGAGATCAGATACGCAGTATTTT
.	.	TRBJ1-2	TRBV6-6	CASSYAAGYGYTF	TGTGCCAGCAGTTACGCCGCAGGGTATGGCTACACCTTC
.	.	TRBJ1-5	TRBV30	CAWSVDSGNQPQHF	TGTGCCTGGAGTGTGGACAGCGGCAATCAGCCCCAGCATTTT
.	TRBD2	TRBJ2-3	TRBV6-1	CASSEPLLAGRGDTQYF	TGTGCCAGCAGTGAGCCTTTACTAGCGGGGAGGGGAGATACGCAGTATTTT
.	.	TRBJ1-5	TRBV5-4	CASGRAGENQPQHF	TGTGCCAGTGGCCGGGCAGGGGAAAATCAGCCCCAGCATTTT